This TCR beta chain was captured by sequencing in a study of beta chain features in type 1 diabetes. As for the study in general: Sorted cells examined across all samples numbered about 110,000,000.

The study, taken as a whole, reports: VDJ junctions from patients with type 1 diabetes contained fewer insertions and more deletions.

A few counts support this clone. Its target is unknown. Per germline, CDR1 LNHDA and CDR2 SQIVND (reference sequence). The CDR3 has 14 amino acids. The V gene lost 3 bases and the J gene lost 6 bases, with 15 bases spanning the gap. TCRB transcripts that were expressed got sequenced, as all of the isolated RNA had been reverse transcribed. Measured with immunoSEQ multiplex PCR; TCRdb has only the in-frame clones, and not every one. The sample contains 120,000 to 150,000 clones, around a tenth of which appear only once. The sequence was collected from a woman aged 40-49 years in good health. The rearrangement joins TRBV19 to TRBJ2-7; D may be TRBD2 (6 bases). Sequenced: central memory CD4+ T cells from blood. CDR3 coding DNA: TGTGCCAGTAGTATGCGGGAAGGTGGTAGCGAGCAGTACTTC. Translation: CASSMREGGSEQYF.